The 28 T cell receptor beta chains presented below share a single source sample, sequenced in a study of cytomegalovirus exposure and HLA in healthy donors. Primers for the PCR totalled 60 Vbeta and 13 Jbeta. Sequencing was performed with immunoSEQ multiplex PCR; in TCRdb, only in-frame clones are kept and a portion is missing. This table holds 98,000 or so clones, roughly 75% found once. Sequenced sample: PBMCs. These receptors came from a middle-aged woman in good health and CMV-seronegative.

This chain connects TRBV9 to TRBJ1-5; the D gene is possibly TRBD1 (6 bases). Germline-derived CDR1 and CDR2 are SGDLS and YYNGEE. The CDR3 contains 17 residues. The V and J ends lost 4 bases and 1 base respectively, with 18 bases between them. Written as DNA, the CDR3 is TGTGCCAGCAGCTCCTCCCTGGGGGGGGGCAGCAATCAGCCCCAGCATTTT. Encoded protein: CASSSSLGGGSNQPQHF.

The chain uses TRBV6-6 and TRBJ1-4, with D perhaps TRBD1 (5 bases). Trimming pared 5 bases from V and 5 bases from J, leaving 12 bases between. This CDR3 region has 14 residues. CDR1 MNHNY and CDR2 SVGAGI come from the germline V gene (reference sequence). The CDR3 DNA reads as TGTGCCAGCAGTGCCCGACAGCCGAATGAAAAACTGTTTTTT. The encoded protein is CASSARQPNEKLFF.

This clone came up a few times. The genes are TRBV13 and TRBJ2-6; a possible D gene is TRBD1 (5 bases). Germline V gene data show CDR1 as PRHDT and CDR2 as FYEKMQ (reference sequence). The V gene lost 2 bases and the J gene lost 0 bases, with 14 bases spanning the gap. This CDR3 region has 18 residues. The CDR3 coding sequence is TGTGCCAGCAGCTTAATTGGGTATGACAGCTCTGGGGCCAACGTCCTGACTTTC. Its protein product is CASSLIGYDSSGANVLTF.

The CDR3 is CASSFVGGAGNEQFF. The CDR3 DNA reads as TGTGCCAGCAGTTTCGTCGGAGGCGCAGGCAATGAGCAGTTCTTC. The rearrangement joins TRBV28 to TRBJ2-1, with D possibly being TRBD2 (5 bases). The germline CDR1 and CDR2 sequences are MDHEN and SYDVKM. Trimming pared 3 bases from V and 6 bases from J, leaving 15 bases between. This CDR3 region has 15 residues. Using reference TRBV28 and TRBJ2-1 for the parts outside the CDR3, the full variable domain is DVKVTQSSRYLVKRTGEKVFLECVQDMDHENMFWYRQDPGLGLRLIYFSYDVKMKEKGDIPEGYSVSREKKERFSLILESASTNQTSMYLCASSFVGGAGNEQFFGPGTRLTVL.

J is TRBJ2-5 and V is TRBV11-3, with D perhaps matching TRBD2 (6 bases). The V gene lost 4 bases and the J gene lost 2 bases, with 8 bases spanning the gap. Germline-derived CDR1 and CDR2 are SGHNT and YENEEA. This CDR3 is 13 amino acids long. CDR3 loop: CASSSGVQETQYF. As DNA, the CDR3 is TGTGCCAGCAGCTCGGGAGTTCAAGAGACCCAGTACTTC.

The rearrangement joins TRBV6-6 to TRBJ1-5; D not certain. The V end was cut by 7 bases, the J end by 0 bases, with 13 bases between. Germline values: CDR1 MNHNY, CDR2 SVGAGI (reference sequence). The CDR3 is 15 amino acids. The CDR3 sequence: CASIRDTNSNQPQHF. CDR3 sequence (DNA): TGTGCCAGCATCCGCGACACGAATAGCAATCAGCCCCAGCATTTT.

The rearrangement joins TRBV27 to TRBJ1-2; 8 nucleotides line up with TRBD1. This CDR3 has 16 residues. Germline values: CDR1 MNHEY, CDR2 SMNVEV (reference sequence). Trimming removed 5 bases from V and 7 bases from J; junction bases left unmatched: 15. CDR3 bases: TGTGCCAGCAGTCCGACAGTGGACAGGGCTTTTCGTGGCTACACCTTC. Protein: CASSPTVDRAFRGYTF.

The chain joins TRBV28 to TRBJ1-4; possibly TRBD1 for D (5 bases). V was clipped by 1 base and J by 1 base, with 10 bases between them. The CDR3 contains 16 residues. Germline values: CDR1 MDHEN, CDR2 SYDVKM. The CDR3 region is CASSLYRGETNEKLFF. The CDR3 DNA follows: TGTGCCAGCAGTTTATACCGGGGGGAAACTAATGAAAAACTGTTTTTT.

This chain links TRBV7-9 with TRBJ2-2; 9 bases fit TRBD1. Germline V lookup: CDR1 SEHNR, CDR2 FQNEAQ (reference sequence). There are 15 residues in the CDR3. J gave up 5 bases and V 5 bases, and 6 bases lay outside the gene matches. In nucleotides, the CDR3 is TGTGCCAGCAGCCGACCGACAGGGGGGACCGGGGAGCTGTTTTTT. The encoded protein is CASSRPTGGTGELFF. The variable domain in full, with the rest retrieved from reference TRBV7-9 and TRBJ2-2, is DTGVSQNPRHKITKRGQNVTFRCDPISEHNRLYWYRQTLGQGPEFLTYFQNEAQLEKSRLLSDRFSAERPKGSFSTLEIQRTEQGDSAMYLCASSRPTGGTGELFFGEGSRLTVL.

This chain connects TRBV27 to TRBJ2-7; TRBD1 might be the D (5 bases). V lost 6 bases, J lost 0 bases, and 15 bases lay in between. Per the germline V gene, CDR1 is MNHEY and CDR2 is SMNVEV (reference sequence). This CDR3 is 15 amino acids long. The CDR3 loop reads CASRLKGKSSYEQYF. The CDR3 DNA reads TGTGCCAGCAGGCTAAAGGGGAAAAGCTCCTACGAGCAGTACTTC.

This sequence joins TRBV29-1 and TRBJ2-7; 8 bases agree with TRBD1. CDR1 is SQVTM, CDR2 ANQGSEA, per germline. The CDR3 covers 13 residues. With 3 bases clipped from V and 4 bases from J, the junction kept 5 bases outside the gene matches. The CDR3 sequence: CSVEAGQAYEQYF. The CDR3 bases are TGCAGCGTTGAGGCGGGACAGGCGTACGAGCAGTACTTC.

The chain uses TRBV7-2 and TRBJ2-3, with 7 positions matching TRBD2. Losses at the gene ends were 5 bases for V and 5 bases for J; bases not matched to a gene: 7. This CDR3 region has 14 residues. CDR1 and CDR2 from the germline V gene are SGHTA and FQGNSA. The CDR3 loop reads CASSPGLERDTQYF. Written as DNA, the CDR3 is TGTGCCAGCAGCCCCGGACTAGAGCGAGATACGCAGTATTTT.

For this clone: One end of the junction fails to match germline, which may point to a read error. Other DNA sequences in the sample encode the same CDR3. This chain joins TRBV9 and TRBJ2-7; D might be TRBD1 (5 bases). CDR1 is SGDLS, CDR2 YYNGEE, per germline. The CDR3 loop spans 15 amino acids. The CDR3 reads CASSVGHRSSYEQYF. The CDR3 DNA reads TGTGCTAGCAGCGTCGGACACCGAAGCTCCTACGAGCAGTACTTC. Full variable domain (outside the CDR3, taken from reference TRBV9 and TRBJ2-7): DSGVTQTPKHLITATGQRVTLRCSPRSGDLSVYWYQQSLDQGLQFLIQYYNGEERAKGNILERFSAQQFPDLHSELNLSSLELGDSALYFCASSVGHRSSYEQYFGPGTRLTVT.

This clone was found a few times. V usage is TRBV28 and J usage is TRBJ2-3, with a possible D match to TRBD1 (6 bases). The CDR3 is made up of 15 amino acids. Germline CDR1 is MDHEN and CDR2 is SYDVKM. Deletions cut 6 bases from V and 0 bases from J, with 13 bases between. CDR3 bases: TGTGCCAGCAGCGTTTCAGGGGCTAGCACAGATACGCAGTATTTT. It specifies CASSVSGASTDTQYF.

The chain's CDR3 is CASSSHRTVNTEAFF. The CDR3 DNA follows: TGTGCCAGCAGTTCCCACAGGACAGTAAACACTGAAGCTTTCTTT. The chain is built from TRBV28 and TRBJ1-1; weak D call: TRBD1 (6 bases). Germline CDR1 MDHEN, CDR2 SYDVKM. Trimming left V 4 bases short and J 2 bases short, with 14 bases between. The CDR3 is 15 residues long.

The chain combines TRBV7-3 with TRBJ2-1, with 8 bases that match TRBD2. Germline V gives CDR1 SGHTA, CDR2 FQGTGA. V was pared by 5 bases and J by 5 bases, with 5 bases of the junction left unmatched. The CDR3 contains 14 residues. DNA for the CDR3: TGTGCCAGCAGCGCGGGACTAGTCAACAATGAGCAGTTCTTC. It yields the protein CASSAGLVNNEQFF.

A few counts support this clone. The V call is TRBV2, the J call TRBJ2-1; the D gene is possibly TRBD1 (5 bases). The length of the CDR3 is 16 residues. Germline loops: CDR1 SNHLY, CDR2 FYNNEI. Trimming removed 5 bases from V and 2 bases from J, with 16 bases in between. In nucleotides, the CDR3 is TGTGCCAGCAGTCCCGTGGTGGGGCACACCTACAATGAGCAGTTCTTC. This codes for CASSPVVGHTYNEQFF.

The chain carries TRBV27 and TRBJ2-7; TRBD1 is a possible D gene (6 bases). V shed 8 bases and J shed 0 bases, with 11 bases lying between them. This CDR3 is 13 amino acids long. Per germline, CDR1 MNHEY and CDR2 SMNVEV (reference sequence). CDR3 sequence: CASWGRSSYEQYF. The CDR3 nucleotides are TGTGCCAGCTGGGGGCGGAGCTCCTACGAGCAGTACTTC.

The chain couples TRBV7-2 to TRBJ1-3; possible D gene TRBD1, 6 bases. This CDR3 region has 13 residues. The V end lost 5 bases, the J end lost 4 bases, and 9 bases lay between the germline ends. Looked up from germline, CDR1 is SGHTA and CDR2 is FQGNSA. DNA for the CDR3: TGTGCCAGCAGCGACGGGACAGGAAACACCATATATTTT. This translates into CASSDGTGNTIYF.

J is TRBJ2-1 and V is TRBV15; 7 bases align to TRBD1. Per the germline V gene, CDR1 is LNHNV and CDR2 is YYDKDF (reference sequence). The CDR3 is made up of 13 amino acids. J was trimmed by 6 bases and V by 6 bases; bases with no gene match: 5. DNA of the CDR3: TGTGCCACCAGAATGACAGGGCTCAATGAGCAGTTCTTC. The encoded protein is CATRMTGLNEQFF.

The J gene is TRBJ1-4, the V gene TRBV28, with D uncertain. Looked up from germline, CDR1 is MDHEN and CDR2 is SYDVKM. The CDR3 runs to 16 residues. V gave up 6 bases and J gave up 3 bases, with 17 bases separating them. DNA for the CDR3: TGTGCCAGCAGGTATAATACCGAGGGAGCTAATGAAAAACTGTTTTTT. Protein product: CASRYNTEGANEKLFF.

This chain connects TRBV28 to TRBJ2-1; 9 bases align to TRBD2. This CDR3 spans 15 amino acids. The ends lost 3 bases at V and 13 bases at J; junction bases unmatched: 13. The V gene's germline CDR1 is MDHEN and CDR2 SYDVKM. CDR3: CASSLGWVAGENQFF. Here the CDR3 DNA reads TGTGCCAGCAGTTTGGGTTGGGTAGCGGGAGAAAACCAGTTCTTC.

There are a few counts of this clone. The V call is TRBV27, the J call TRBJ2-7; D is possibly TRBD1 (6 bases). The CDR3 totals 11 residues. Germline V gives CDR1 MNHEY, CDR2 SMNVEV (reference sequence). Between the trimmed V and J ends, which lost 8 bases and 6 bases, there was a span of 11 bases. In nucleotides, the CDR3 is TGTGCCAGCGGGACAATGGGCGAGCAGTACTTC. It translates to CASGTMGEQYF.

This sequence joins TRBV20-1 and TRBJ2-5, with D uncertain. The CDR3 spans 11 residues. Looked up from germline, CDR1 is DFQATT and CDR2 is SNEGSKA (reference sequence). The germline V and J ends were trimmed by 0 bases and 9 bases, with 8 bases remaining between them. CDR3 residues: CSARDLGSQYF. CDR3 nucleotide sequence: TGCAGTGCTAGAGATCTCGGGTCCCAGTACTTC.

The CDR3 is CASSQGPGSYNEQFF. The DNA of the CDR3 is TGCGCCAGCAGCCAAGGTCCCGGGTCCTACAATGAGCAGTTCTTC. The chain employs TRBV4-3 and TRBJ2-1; no clear D gene. Deletions cut 1 base from V and 1 base from J, with 8 bases between. The CDR3 extends over 15 amino acids. Germline-derived CDR1 and CDR2 are LGHNA and YSLEER.

The chain couples TRBV6-6 to TRBJ2-2; D is ambiguous. Germline V lookup: CDR1 MNHNY, CDR2 SVGAGI (reference sequence). The CDR3 is 11 residues long. The V gene lost 4 bases and the J gene lost 5 bases, with 2 bases spanning the gap. The CDR3 spells CASSSTGELFF. For the CDR3, the DNA is TGTGCCAGCAGTTCTACCGGGGAGCTGTTTTTT.

The chain employs TRBV7-2 and TRBJ2-3; 8 bases line up with TRBD1. The CDR3 consists of 14 residues. The germline V gene has CDR1 SGHTA and CDR2 FQGNSA. V lost 7 bases, J lost 3 bases, and 6 bases stayed unmatched. Written as DNA, the CDR3 is TGTGCCAGCACCAGACAGGGGAGGACAGATACGCAGTATTTT. It yields the protein CASTRQGRTDTQYF.

V usage is TRBV19 and J usage is TRBJ1-2, with unresolved D. V lost 8 bases and J 0 bases, leaving 7 bases between the germline ends. Germline lookup yields CDR1 LNHDA and CDR2 SQIVND (reference sequence). The CDR3 consists of 12 residues. The CDR3: CASGGTNYGYTF. The DNA for the CDR3 is TGTGCCAGTGGAGGAACTAACTATGGCTACACCTTC.